Each of the 29 T cell receptor beta chains below was sequenced from the same sample in a study of blood T cells in healthy people across ages. Sample-barcoded 5' priming and a J-beta primer mix drove a second PCR of roughly 7 to 11 cycles. TCRdb used MiXCR to reprocess the 5' RACE reads, holding one entry per CDR3 protein. The sample lists approximately 360,000 distinct CDR3 sequences, 45% to 65% seen once, with 45% to 55% in the top ten. The sequenced sample was blood. The receptors here all came from a man aged 55 to 70 in good health.

The chain links TRBV7-9 to TRBJ1-2; D is undetermined. Between the trimmed V and J ends, which lost 5 bases and 4 bases, there was a span of 8 bases. Germline CDR1 reads SEHNR; CDR2 reads FQNEAQ (reference sequence). CDR3 length: 12 amino acids. For the CDR3, the DNA is TGTGCCAGCAGCCCGCGGGCCTATGGCTACACCTTC. Its translation: CASSPRAYGYTF.

The J gene is TRBJ2-5, the V gene TRBV20-1; D is ambiguous. The germline V gene has CDR1 DFQATT and CDR2 SNEGSKA (reference sequence). The CDR3 is made up of 12 amino acids. Trimming took off 3 bases at V and 9 bases at J, with 14 bases between the two ends. The CDR3 sequence is CSASEGVQAQYF. The CDR3 region has the DNA TGCAGTGCTAGTGAAGGCGTTCAGGCCCAGTACTTC.

This clonotype was detected only once. V gene TRBV20-1 combines with J gene TRBJ2-1; possibly TRBD1 or TRBD2 for D (6 bases each). With 4 bases removed from V and 7 bases from J, the gap between germline ends came to 14 bases. In germline, CDR1 is DFQATT, CDR2 SNEGSKA (reference sequence). The CDR3 length is 13 residues. CDR3 nucleotide sequence: TGCAGTGCTAACAGAGGGGGGAGGAATGAGCAGTTCTTC. It specifies CSANRGGRNEQFF.

This rearrangement joins TRBV20-1 to TRBJ1-6; TRBD1 matches at 8 bases. The CDR3 length is 16 residues. The germline V gene has CDR1 DFQATT and CDR2 SNEGSKA (reference sequence). V was clipped by 2 bases and J by 0 bases; unmatched bases: 3. The CDR3 sequence: CSARPTGASYNSPLHF. The CDR3 nucleotides read TGCAGTGCTAGACCGACAGGGGCCTCCTATAATTCACCCCTCCACTTT.

DNA of the CDR3: TGTGCCAGCAGCCCCTGGGGGGGGAAGTCCTACGAGCAGTACTTC. Its protein product is CASSPWGGKSYEQYF. The gene calls are TRBV7-9 and TRBJ2-7; 7 bases line up with TRBD2. Germline CDR1 is SEHNR and CDR2 is FQNEAQ (reference sequence). V shed 5 bases, J shed 1 base, and the junction held 8 bases outside the gene matches. The CDR3 runs to 15 residues.

This sequence joins TRBV4-3 and TRBJ2-3, with TRBD1 identical over 7 bases. Trimming cost V 1 base and J 6 bases; bases outside gene matches: 7. Germline V gives CDR1 LGHNA, CDR2 YSLEER. This CDR3 spans 15 amino acids. CDR3 sequence reads: CASSQGQGQRDTQYF. The DNA of the CDR3 is TGCGCCAGCAGCCAAGGACAGGGCCAGAGGGATACGCAGTATTTT.

This clonotype was counted between two and nine times. The chain couples TRBV7-2 to TRBJ1-2; TRBD1 matches at 8 bases. The V segment lost 1 base and the J segment 8 bases; nucleotides outside the gene matches: 9. CDR3 size: 15 residues. Germline-derived CDR1 and CDR2 are SGHTA and FQGNSA. CDR3 DNA: TGTGCCAGCAGCTTAGGTGACAGGGGAGTAGGGGGCTACACCTTC. This sequence encodes CASSLGDRGVGGYTF.

The chain uses TRBV20-1 and TRBJ1-1; no definite D call. The V gene's germline CDR1 is DFQATT and CDR2 SNEGSKA (reference sequence). V was trimmed by 1 base and J by 0 bases, leaving 6 bases between them. The CDR3 covers 13 residues. The CDR3 coding sequence is TGCAGTGCTAGAGCCTATGTGAACACTGAAGCTTTCTTT. This sequence encodes CSARAYVNTEAFF.

V is TRBV21-1 and J is TRBJ1-5. TRBV21-1 is flagged as a pseudogene. The CDR3 consists of 15 residues. This CDR3 reads CASGPKKRWGQPQHF. CDR3 coding DNA: TGTGCCAGCGGGCCTAAAAAGCGTTGGGGTCAGCCCCAGCATTTT.

The chain couples TRBV11-2 to TRBJ2-1; D may match TRBD1 or TRBD2 (6 bases each). CDR1 and CDR2 (germline): SGHAT, FQNNGV. The CDR3 is made up of 15 amino acids. The ends were cut back, 0 bases at V and 6 bases at J, with 12 bases in the middle. As DNA, the CDR3 is TGTGCCAGCAGCTTAGAGGGGGGCCTTGGCAATGAGCAGTTCTTC. It encodes CASSLEGGLGNEQFF.

Ten or more counts support this clonotype. The J gene is TRBJ1-2, the V gene TRBV5-6; D call uncertain. V was shortened by 2 bases and J by 4 bases, with 15 bases between the two germline ends. Germline CDR1 reads SGHDT; CDR2 reads YYEEEE. The CDR3 consists of 15 residues. In DNA, the CDR3 is TGTGCCAGCAGCTTCGGCACCTTCGGAGCCTATGGCTACACCTTC. This translates into CASSFGTFGAYGYTF.

Concerning this clonotype: This may stem from a read error, because a much larger clone lies one nucleotide away. V and J are TRBV7-8 and TRBJ2-4; TRBD1 matches at 10 bases. Germline assignment: CDR1 SGHVS and CDR2 FQNEAQ. The V and J ends lost 5 bases and 15 bases, in that order; junction bases with no gene match: 13. The CDR3 runs to 14 residues. This CDR3 is CASSQDRGRNERYF. CDR3 in DNA: TGTGCCAGCAGCCAAGACAGGGGGCGCAACGAGCGGTACTTC.

This clonotype has ten or more counts. The chain links TRBV7-2 to TRBJ2-3; 12 bases are a match to TRBD1. CDR3 length equals 17 residues. Trimming cost V 5 bases and J 9 bases; bases outside gene matches: 15. Germline CDR1 and CDR2: SGHTA and FQGNSA. The CDR3: CASSRATGTGGAGTQYF. CDR3 sequence (DNA): TGTGCCAGCAGCCGGGCTACCGGGACAGGGGGCGCAGGGACGCAGTATTTT.

This clonotype was seen once. This rearrangement joins TRBV27 to TRBJ2-7; 8 nucleotides match TRBD1. The CDR3 length is 15 residues. Trimming at V came to 0 bases and at J to 2 bases, leaving 3 bases not matched to a gene. Germline V gives CDR1 MNHEY, CDR2 SMNVEV (reference sequence). The CDR3 DNA reads TGTGCCAGCAGTTTATCCGAGACAGGGGCCTACGAGCAGTACTTC. Amino acids: CASSLSETGAYEQYF.

The gene calls are TRBV19 and TRBJ2-1, with TRBD1 as a possible D gene (6 bases). This CDR3 region has 13 residues. Germline CDR1 and CDR2: LNHDA and SQIVND (reference sequence). The ends were cut back, 4 bases at V and 10 bases at J, with 14 bases in the middle. In nucleotides, the CDR3 is TGTGCCAGTAGTACCTATTCAGGGGAGGAGCAGTTCTTC. This gives the protein CASSTYSGEEQFF.

This sequence joins TRBV5-6 and TRBJ2-1, with a tentative D call TRBD2 (5 bases). V dropped 5 bases and J dropped 4 bases, with 16 bases sitting between them. CDR3 length: 15 amino acids. Germline assignment: CDR1 SGHDT and CDR2 YYEEEE. CDR3 loop: CASSSVKRTYNEQFF. The CDR3 DNA sequence: TGTGCCAGCAGTTCGGTCAAGCGGACTTACAATGAGCAGTTCTTC.

This clonotype came up a few times. The gene calls are TRBV5-4 and TRBJ2-7; 9 bases are shared with TRBD1. Germline V gene sequence: CDR1 SGHNT, CDR2 YYREEE (reference sequence). V was pared by 5 bases and J by 3 bases, with 6 bases of the junction left unmatched. CDR3 length: 14 amino acids. DNA for the CDR3: TGTGCCAGCAGTCGTACGGGACAGGGCTACGAGCAGTACTTC. Translating gives CASSRTGQGYEQYF.

This clonotype appeared a few times. V gene TRBV4-2 combines with J gene TRBJ2-1; 8 bases are shared with TRBD1. V shed 1 base and J 2 bases; nucleotides not matched to a gene: 4. CDR1 LGHNA and CDR2 YNFKEQ come from the germline V gene. CDR3 length: 16 residues. As DNA, the CDR3 is TGTGCCAGCAGCCAAGGTACGGGACAGGCCTACAATGAGCAGTTCTTC. It translates to CASSQGTGQAYNEQFF.

The sample holds a few counts of this clonotype. This chain connects TRBV2 to TRBJ2-1; possibly TRBD1 for D (5 bases). The CDR3 consists of 14 residues. Trimming shortened V by 4 bases and J by 7 bases, and 14 bases separated the two germline ends. From germline, CDR1 is SNHLY and CDR2 FYNNEI. CDR3 DNA: TGTGCCAGCAGTGCAAGGACATTGGGGAATGAGCAGTTCTTC. It codes for CASSARTLGNEQFF.

The chain joins TRBV6-1 to TRBJ2-7; D is perhaps TRBD1 (5 bases). Germline-derived CDR1 and CDR2 are MNHNS and SASEGT. The CDR3 totals 11 residues. V lost 3 bases, J lost 9 bases, and 9 bases lay in between. This CDR3 is CASSDRATQYF. CDR3 nucleotides: TGTGCCAGCAGTGACAGGGCTACGCAGTACTTC.

With regard to this clonotype: The germline gene is not matched at one end of the junction; a read error may be the cause. This chain joins TRBV20-1 and TRBJ2-4; maybe TRBD2 (5 bases). Germline V gene data show CDR1 as DFQATT and CDR2 as SNEGSKA (reference sequence). This CDR3 contains 16 residues. This CDR3 is CSANPRSREHKNSQYF. For the CDR3, the DNA is TGCAGTGCTAACCCACGGTCTAGGGAGCACAAAAACAGTCAGTACTTC.

The chain combines TRBV20-1 with TRBJ2-1; 12 bases map to TRBD2. This CDR3 is built from 20 residues. V lost 0 bases, J lost 8 bases, and 20 bases stayed unmatched. The germline V gene has CDR1 DFQATT and CDR2 SNEGSKA (reference sequence). The CDR3 sequence: CSARDPEAGWELAGGDEQFF. CDR3 DNA: TGCAGTGCTAGAGATCCAGAGGCAGGGTGGGAGCTAGCGGGAGGGGATGAGCAGTTCTTC.

The chain links TRBV18 to TRBJ2-5; TRBD1 might be the D (6 bases). From germline, CDR1 is KGHSH and CDR2 LQKENI. CDR3 size: 15 residues. The V end lost 4 bases, the J end lost 0 bases, and 12 bases lay between the germline ends. CDR3 amino acids: CASSLTGQYQETQYF. CDR3 DNA sequence: TGTGCCAGCTCACTAACTGGACAGTACCAAGAGACCCAGTACTTC. The full variable domain, in which reference TRBV18 and TRBJ2-5 provide the parts outside the CDR3, is NAGVMQNPRHLVRRRGQEARLRCSPMKGHSHVYWYRQLPEEGLKFMVYLQKENIIDESGMPKERFSAEFPKEGPSILRIQQVVRGDSAAYFCASSLTGQYQETQYFGPGTRLLVL.

This clonotype has only a few counts. The chain is built from TRBV10-2 and TRBJ2-7; no firm D call. The CDR3 is 14 residues long. Germline-derived CDR1 and CDR2 are WSHSY and SAAADI. V gave up 6 bases and J gave up 3 bases, with 15 bases separating them. CDR3 nucleotides: TGCGCCAGCAGCCGGGCCCCTGATTACTACGAGCAGTACTTC. Amino acid sequence: CASSRAPDYYEQYF.

The rearrangement uses TRBV3-1 and TRBJ2-1, with D possibly matching TRBD2 (5 bases). V gave up 2 bases and J gave up 6 bases, with 14 bases separating them. The CDR3 runs 15 residues. The V gene's germline CDR1 is LGHDT and CDR2 YNNKEL (reference sequence). CDR3 residues: CASSQTDVAGNEQFF. The DNA for the CDR3 is TGTGCCAGCAGCCAAACGGACGTCGCGGGCAATGAGCAGTTCTTC.

There are a few counts of this clonotype. The chain uses TRBV2 and TRBJ2-7; no firm D call. The V and J ends lost 0 bases and 2 bases respectively, with 11 bases between them. Germline loops: CDR1 SNHLY, CDR2 FYNNEI. The CDR3 contains 15 residues. This chain's CDR3 is CASSEAGWQTYEQYF. CDR3 sequence (DNA): TGTGCCAGCAGTGAAGCCGGGTGGCAGACCTACGAGCAGTACTTC.

The chain has TRBV5-5 and TRBJ2-2; 8 bases fit TRBD1. This CDR3 is 16 amino acids long. Germline lookup yields CDR1 SGHKS and CDR2 YYEKEE (reference sequence). The V and J ends lost 4 bases and 3 bases, in that order; junction bases with no gene match: 8. CDR3 protein: CASSALGTGYTGELFF. The CDR3 nucleotides read TGTGCCAGCAGCGCTCTGGGGACAGGCTACACCGGGGAGCTGTTTTTT.

The sample holds a few counts of this clonotype. The chain combines TRBV2 with TRBJ2-1; 8 bases are a match to TRBD1. Trimming took 5 bases from V and 3 from J; bases not matched to a gene: 9. This CDR3 has 16 amino acids. Per germline, CDR1 SNHLY and CDR2 FYNNEI. CDR3 region: CASSRKAGGVYNEQFF. In DNA, the CDR3 is TGTGCCAGCAGTCGAAAGGCAGGGGGCGTCTACAATGAGCAGTTCTTC.

This clonotype came up many times. The DNA of the CDR3 is TGTGCCAGCAGCCCGAGGACAGGGGAGGTGAGCGAGCAGTACTTC. Encoded protein: CASSPRTGEVSEQYF. The rearrangement joins TRBV6-4 to TRBJ2-7; TRBD1 agrees at 9 bases. Germline CDR1 MRHNA, CDR2 SNTAGT. CDR3 length equals 15 residues. With 6 bases clipped from V and 6 bases from J, the junction kept 12 bases outside the gene matches.